This TCR beta chain was found in a study of graft-versus-host responses after intestinal transplantation. Study as a whole: Among the recipients, transplants were multivisceral, liver-intestinal, or isolated intestinal. Study-level findings and limits: Marrow from the recipient contained GvH clones, some of which had appeared first in ileum or blood. Early HvG declines after transplant were associated with peak circulating GvH clone levels. Patients who carried graft-donor T cell macrochimerism also had high graft-versus-host to host-versus-graft clonal ratios in their allografts.

Using immunoSEQ multiplex PCR, the repertoire was profiled, and TCRdb retains in-frame clones only, with some absent. The table includes about 90,000 clones, over 75% detected once. Regarding this clone: Its antigen remains unknown.

Trimming cost V 0 bases and J 4 bases; bases outside gene matches: 1. The CDR3 is 14 amino acids. Germline V CDR1 and CDR2: GTSNPN, SVGIG (reference sequence). Sequencing was performed on unstimulated CD8+ T cells sorted from spleen or lymph node cells, taken before intestinal transplant. The TCR originated in a human donor who received an intestinal transplant. The chain has TRBV30 and TRBJ2-3, with TRBD2 identical over 10 bases. CDR3: CAWSVTSGADTQYF. The CDR3 coding sequence is TGTGCCTGGAGTGTCACTAGCGGGGCAGATACGCAGTATTTT.